This TCR beta chain was sequenced during a study of human T cells and chemical hapten exposure. TCRdb reprocessed the RACE reads via MiXCR and lists one record per CDR3 protein. The table records roughly 180,000 distinct CDR3 sequences, about 15% of them present only once. Specified time point: patch test 1, 2 weeks after DPC sensitization. Sample treatment: therapeutic diphenylcyclopropenone sensitization with weekly scalp DPC. The V and J ends lost 2 bases and 0 bases respectively, with 15 bases between them. The CDR3 spans 17 residues. Germline assignment: CDR1 SGHTA and CDR2 FQGNSA. This specimen consisted of whole blood, obtained in connection with sensitization to the hapten diphenylcyclopropenone (DPC). This sequence originates from a woman in her 30s with alopecia areata. Some clones in this sample may be carry-over from other donors' samples. J is TRBJ2-3 and V is TRBV7-2; D assignment may be TRBD1 or TRBD2 (7 bases each). The CDR3 sequence: CASSLRGGTDSTDTQYF. DNA of the CDR3: TGTGCCAGCAGCTTAAGGGGAGGGACAGATAGCACAGATACGCAGTATTTT.